Presented here are 26 T cell receptor beta chains from one specimen sequenced in a study of blood T cell repertoires in COVID-19. Measured with immunoSEQ multiplex PCR; TCRdb has only the in-frame clones, and not every one. The sample records around 340,000 clones, approximately 89% being singletons. The sequencing input was peripheral blood. These receptors all come from a woman aged 60 to 75 with COVID-19, enrolled during active disease.

The V call is TRBV5-1, the J call TRBJ1-2; the match to TRBD1 covers 7 bases. This CDR3 is built from 15 residues. CDR1 and CDR2 (germline): SGHRS, YFSETQ. Trimming took 4 bases from V and 4 from J; bases not matched to a gene: 10. The CDR3 region has the DNA TGCGCCAGCAGCATTCAAAACAGGGGTGGCTATGGCTACACCTTC. This codes for CASSIQNRGGYGYTF.

The chain couples TRBV19 to TRBJ2-7; 10 nucleotides match TRBD1. Germline V gene sequence: CDR1 LNHDA, CDR2 SQIVND (reference sequence). V lost 5 bases and J lost 1; bases outside the gene matches: 8. The CDR3 spans 16 residues. For the CDR3, the DNA is TGTGCCAGTAGTGTATCGACAGGGGGCAAATCCTACGAGCAGTACTTC. Amino acid sequence: CASSVSTGGKSYEQYF.

This chain uses TRBV4-1 with TRBJ1-2; D is unresolved. Germline lookup yields CDR1 MGHRA and CDR2 YSYEKL. Deletions cut 4 bases from V and 2 bases from J, with 20 bases between. CDR3 length: 17 amino acids. CDR3 coding DNA: TGCGCCAGCAGCCCCCCGCGGAGGGTAGGTGGGAACTATGGCTACACCTTC. This translates into CASSPPRRVGGNYGYTF.

The chain recombines TRBV3-1 (or the pseudogene TRBV3-2) with TRBJ1-1, with 7 bases that match TRBD1. The CDR3 is made up of 16 amino acids. Germline assignment: CDR1 LGHDT and CDR2 YNNKEL (reference sequence). Losses at the gene ends were 2 bases for V and 0 bases for J; bases not matched to a gene: 6. CDR3 DNA sequence: TGTGCCAGCAGCCAACGCCCCGGGACAGTGAACACTGAAGCTTTCTTT. Translation: CASSQRPGTVNTEAFF.

This sequence joins TRBV29-1 and TRBJ1-2; 8 positions match TRBD1. V shed 0 bases, J shed 7 bases, and the junction held 16 bases outside the gene matches. The CDR3 runs 17 residues. Germline assignment: CDR1 SQVTM and CDR2 ANQGSEA. CDR3 sequence (DNA): TGCAGCGTTGAAGATATGGGCTCGCGACAGGGGAAGCGTGGCTACACCTTC. It is translated as CSVEDMGSRQGKRGYTF.

The V call is TRBV7-8, the J call TRBJ1-5, with a tentative D call TRBD1 (5 bases). CDR3 length equals 13 residues. V dropped 1 base and J dropped 6 bases, with 7 bases sitting between them. Germline CDR1 reads SGHVS; CDR2 reads FQNEAQ. The CDR3 DNA reads as TGTGCCAGCAGCTTAGGGGGGGGTCAGCCCCAGCATTTT. Translated, it gives CASSLGGGQPQHF.

The CDR3 DNA follows: TGTGCCAGCAGCTTATCCGGCGGGCACAATCAGCCCCAGCATTTT. It translates to CASSLSGGHNQPQHF. The chain combines TRBV7-2 with TRBJ1-5, with D hard to call. The CDR3 length is 15 residues. The germline V and J ends were trimmed by 2 bases and 3 bases, with 11 bases remaining between them. Germline assignment: CDR1 SGHTA and CDR2 FQGNSA. Filled out from reference TRBV7-2 and TRBJ1-5, the complete variable domain reads GAGVSQSPSNKVTEKGKDVELRCDPISGHTALYWYRQSLGQGLEFLIYFQGNSAPDKSGLPSDRFSAERTGGSVSTLTIQRTQQEDSAVYLCASSLSGGHNQPQHFGDGTRLSIL.

The chain couples TRBV10-2 to TRBJ1-1, with 10 bases lining up with TRBD1. The CDR3 is made up of 16 amino acids. CDR1 is WSHSY and CDR2 is SAAADI in the germline V gene. V trimming: 6 bases; J trimming: 3 bases; junction bases outside the gene matches: 10. The DNA of the CDR3 is TGCGCCAGCAGAAGAACAGCCGGGACAGGGGACACTGAAGCTTTCTTT. This codes for CASRRTAGTGDTEAFF.

In its sample, this clone was seen once. The rearrangement links TRBV2 to TRBJ1-2; 7 nucleotides align to TRBD1. This CDR3 has 14 amino acids. Losses at the gene ends were 6 bases for V and 4 bases for J; bases not matched to a gene: 8. Looked up from germline, CDR1 is SNHLY and CDR2 is FYNNEI. CDR3 nucleotide sequence: TGTGCCAGCAGCGATTACAGGGGAATCTATGGCTACACCTTC. Residues: CASSDYRGIYGYTF.

This clone was seen a few times. V and J are TRBV20-1 and TRBJ1-2; D gene ambiguous. The CDR3 loop spans 11 amino acids. V gave up 3 bases and J gave up 6 bases, with 8 bases separating them. The germline V gene encodes CDR1 DFQATT and CDR2 SNEGSKA (reference sequence). The CDR3: CSASGLHGYTF. The CDR3 region has the DNA TGCAGTGCTAGTGGTCTCCATGGCTACACCTTC.

The rearrangement links TRBV11-2 to TRBJ2-5; 15 bases are shared with TRBD2. The CDR3 consists of 15 residues. The trim removed 8 bases at V and 4 bases at J, leaving 5 bases unmatched. Germline CDR1 SGHAT, CDR2 FQNNGV. The CDR3: CASGWTSGGAETQYF. CDR3 DNA: TGTGCCAGCGGGTGGACTAGCGGGGGGGCAGAGACCCAGTACTTC.

The CDR3 region is CASSPGQGIGPQHF. The CDR3 bases are TGTGCCAGCAGTCCCGGACAGGGGATAGGGCCCCAGCATTTT. The V call is TRBV27, the J call TRBJ1-5; 9 nucleotides match TRBD1. The J segment lost 9 bases and the V segment lost 5 bases, leaving 8 bases of the junction unmatched. This CDR3 is built from 14 residues. Germline lookup yields CDR1 MNHEY and CDR2 SMNVEV (reference sequence).

There are a few counts of this clone. CDR3 nucleotide sequence: TGCAGTGCTAGTGCGACACGGGGAAATCAGCCCCAGCATTTT. This gives the protein CSASATRGNQPQHF. The V call is TRBV20-1, the J call TRBJ1-5; no definite D call. V lost 3 bases, J lost 4 bases, and 13 bases lay in between. This CDR3 has 14 residues. CDR1 and CDR2 (germline): DFQATT, SNEGSKA (reference sequence).

The chain links TRBV5-1 to TRBJ1-4, with 8 bases that match TRBD1. Germline CDR1 and CDR2: SGHRS and YFSETQ. The junction had 3 bases not matched to a gene; V was cut back by 1 base and J by 4 bases. The CDR3 consists of 15 residues. CDR3 DNA sequence: TGCGCCAGCAGCTTGTCAGGGGGCCTTAATGAAAAACTGTTTTTT. It specifies CASSLSGGLNEKLFF.

This sequence joins TRBV18 and TRBJ1-2, with 7 bases aligning to TRBD1. CDR3 size: 15 residues. The J segment lost 4 bases and the V segment lost 3 bases, leaving 8 bases of the junction unmatched. Per germline, CDR1 KGHSH and CDR2 LQKENI. This chain's CDR3 is CASSPPGQKGYGYTF. Here the CDR3 DNA reads TGTGCCAGCTCACCCCCGGGACAGAAAGGCTATGGCTACACCTTC. Complete variable domain (other parts from reference TRBV18 and TRBJ1-2): NAGVMQNPRHLVRRRGQEARLRCSPMKGHSHVYWYRQLPEEGLKFMVYLQKENIIDESGMPKERFSAEFPKEGPSILRIQQVVRGDSAAYFCASSPPGQKGYGYTFGSGTRLTVV.

This rearrangement joins TRBV7-8 to TRBJ1-1, with TRBD1 as a possible D gene (5 bases). Germline CDR1 SGHVS, CDR2 FQNEAQ. This CDR3 region has 15 residues. Trimming took off 6 bases at V and 6 bases at J, with 20 bases between the two ends. The CDR3 nucleotides are TGTGCCAGCAGTTTGGACGAAGGGGTCCTCGCTGAAGCTTTCTTT. Translation: CASSLDEGVLAEAFF.

This chain connects TRBV5-1 to TRBJ1-2, with D perhaps TRBD1 (5 bases). The ends were cut back, 1 base at V and 6 bases at J, with 13 bases in the middle. Germline CDR1 reads SGHRS; CDR2 reads YFSETQ. This CDR3 spans 14 amino acids. CDR3 residues: CASSLMPGNHGYTF. Written as DNA, the CDR3 is TGCGCCAGCAGCTTGATGCCAGGGAACCATGGCTACACCTTC.

This clone was seen a few times. This chain links TRBV6-5 with TRBJ1-2; perhaps TRBD1 as D (5 bases). Trimming pared 5 bases from V and 4 bases from J, leaving 17 bases between. Germline lookup yields CDR1 MNHEY and CDR2 SVGAGI. The CDR3 contains 15 residues. The CDR3, as DNA: TGTGCCAGCAGTCCTCGGACACCTCCGACCTATGGCTACACCTTC. Translating it yields CASSPRTPPTYGYTF.

CDR3 loop: CASIGQATLGGYTF. CDR3 nucleotide sequence: TGTGCCAGCATTGGACAGGCAACCCTTGGTGGCTACACCTTC. The V call is TRBV2, the J call TRBJ1-2; 7 nucleotides line up with TRBD1. After removal of 7 bases from V and 7 bases from J, the junction contained 12 bases not matched to a gene. This CDR3 has 14 amino acids. Germline V gene sequence: CDR1 SNHLY, CDR2 FYNNEI.

This chain links TRBV4-1 with TRBJ1-5; perhaps TRBD1 as D (6 bases). Germline V gene lookup returns CDR1 MGHRA and CDR2 YSYEKL. Trimming removed 4 bases at V and 7 bases at J, with 14 bases between. CDR3 length equals 14 residues. This chain's CDR3 is CASSLQGTGQPQHF. In DNA, the CDR3 is TGCGCCAGCAGCCTACAGGGTACGGGACAGCCCCAGCATTTT.

CDR3 in amino acids: CASSALGGNYGYTF. CDR3 nucleotide sequence: TGTGCCAGCAGCGCCCTCGGGGGTAACTATGGCTACACCTTC. This chain joins TRBV6-5 and TRBJ1-2; D is possibly TRBD1 (5 bases). V lost 6 bases, J lost 1 base, and 12 bases lay in between. The CDR3 has 14 amino acids. Germline CDR1 is MNHEY and CDR2 is SVGAGI.

The chain couples TRBV7-6 to TRBJ1-3; no firm D call. Trimming removed 0 bases at V and 2 bases at J, with 11 bases between. CDR3 length: 16 residues. The germline CDR1 and CDR2 sequences are SGHVS and FNYEAQ. The CDR3 spells CASSLATGNTGNTIYF. In nucleotides, the CDR3 is TGTGCCAGCAGCTTAGCTACCGGGAATACTGGAAACACCATATATTTT.

This clone came up once. This sequence joins TRBV10-3 and TRBJ2-7; 9 bases map to TRBD1. This CDR3 contains 13 residues. Trimming cost V 6 bases and J 4 bases; bases outside gene matches: 4. Germline-derived CDR1 and CDR2 are ENHRY and SYGVKD. CDR3 sequence: CAIRGDRVYEQYF. For the CDR3, the DNA is TGTGCCATCAGAGGGGACAGGGTTTACGAGCAGTACTTC.

The V gene is TRBV10-2, the J gene TRBJ1-2; 9 bases fit TRBD1. Germline CDR1 WSHSY, CDR2 SAAADI. This CDR3 comprises 16 residues. The trim removed 4 bases at V and 8 bases at J, leaving 14 bases unmatched. The DNA for the CDR3 is TGCGCCAGCAGTGCGGACAGGGGAAGGATTATCGGGGGCTACACCTTC. Translated, it gives CASSADRGRIIGGYTF.

J is TRBJ1-2 and V is TRBV5-1, with TRBD1 matching 11 bases. The germline V gene has CDR1 SGHRS and CDR2 YFSETQ. This CDR3 contains 14 residues. The V segment lost 5 bases and the J segment 5 bases; nucleotides outside the gene matches: 5. CDR3 nucleotides: TGCGCCAGCAGAACCGGACAGGGGGCGTATGGCTACACCTTC. It translates to CASRTGQGAYGYTF.

As for this clone: At the DNA level, this CDR3 is encoded by other sequences in the same sample as well. The chain joins TRBV7-9 to TRBJ1-5; no firm D call. The CDR3 runs 15 residues. CDR1 is SEHNR and CDR2 is FQNEAQ in the germline V gene (reference sequence). V was clipped by 1 base and J by 1 base, with 8 bases between them. Here the CDR3 DNA reads TGTGCCAGCAGCTTAGGAGACACAAGCAATCAGCCCCAGCATTTT. This gives the protein CASSLGDTSNQPQHF.